The 29 T cell receptor beta chains given below trace back to one sample, sequenced in a study of CD8 T cells in ankylosing spondylitis. TCRdb re-called the 5' RACE reads through MiXCR, storing one row per CDR3 protein. The profile shows 200,000 to 300,000 distinct CDR3 sequences, roughly a third of them singletons. Sequenced: blood, either unsorted or a sorted T cell fraction (not recorded which). The receptors derive from a male donor with ankylosing spondylitis or in good health (not recorded which).

The gene calls are TRBV4-1 and TRBJ2-2, with a weak D call TRBD2 (5 bases). The germline V gene encodes CDR1 MGHRA and CDR2 YSYEKL. This CDR3 has 17 residues. V lost 0 bases and J 0 bases, leaving 11 bases between the germline ends. The CDR3 region is CASSQDSPGSNTGELFF. The CDR3 DNA is TGCGCCAGCAGCCAAGATTCTCCGGGGTCGAACACCGGGGAGCTGTTTTTT.

The chain recombines TRBV6-1 with TRBJ2-7; D is unclear. The germline CDR1 and CDR2 sequences are MNHNS and SASEGT. The CDR3 contains 13 residues. V was shortened by 6 bases and J by 0 bases, with 9 bases between the two germline ends. CDR3 sequence (DNA): TGTGCCAGCAGCCCCGCGAGCTCCTACGAGCAGTACTTC. Encoded protein: CASSPASSYEQYF.

Ten or more counts support this clonotype. The chain is built from TRBV5-5 and TRBJ2-2; D perhaps matches TRBD2 (6 bases). The V end was cut by 4 bases, the J end by 6 bases, with 19 bases between. This CDR3 is 16 amino acids long. From germline, CDR1 is SGHKS and CDR2 YYEKEE (reference sequence). CDR3 DNA: TGTGCCAGCAGCCCCTACGCAGGGAGGAGGTCCGGGGAGCTGTTTTTT. Translation: CASSPYAGRRSGELFF.

This clonotype was recorded a few times. This rearrangement joins TRBV12-3 or TRBV12-4 to TRBJ1-1; D possibly corresponds to TRBD1 (6 bases). V was clipped by 3 bases and J by 2 bases, with 13 bases between them. The CDR3 is made up of 15 amino acids. CDR3 sequence reads: CASSFAGAGNTEAFF. For the CDR3, the DNA is TGTGCCAGCAGTTTCGCGGGGGCGGGTAACACTGAAGCTTTCTTT.

V is TRBV20-1 and J is TRBJ2-3; D is perhaps TRBD2 (5 bases). Trimming took off 5 bases at V and 1 base at J, with 19 bases between the two ends. Germline V lookup: CDR1 DFQATT, CDR2 SNEGSKA (reference sequence). The CDR3 is made up of 16 amino acids. CDR3 loop: CSAGTIIGSRTDTQYF. In nucleotides, the CDR3 is TGCAGTGCTGGAACGATTATAGGGAGCCGCACAGATACGCAGTATTTT.

The V and J genes are TRBV7-6 and TRBJ2-7; 8 bases match TRBD2. The germline CDR1 and CDR2 sequences are SGHVS and FNYEAQ. Germline trimming cut 3 bases from V and 3 bases from J; bases unmatched to any gene: 10. The CDR3 consists of 16 residues. CDR3 region: CASSLAQRGNFYEQYF. In nucleotides, the CDR3 is TGTGCCAGCAGCTTGGCTCAGCGGGGGAACTTCTACGAGCAGTACTTC.

In its sample, this clonotype was seen a few times. The chain employs TRBV5-6 and TRBJ2-7; D is perhaps TRBD2 (6 bases). The CDR3 length is 15 residues. V lost 0 bases and J 0 bases, leaving 10 bases between the germline ends. Germline V gene data show CDR1 as SGHDT and CDR2 as YYEEEE. CDR3: CASSLGAGGSYEQYF. The CDR3 DNA is TGTGCCAGCAGCTTGGGGGCCGGGGGCTCCTACGAGCAGTACTTC. Based on the CDR3 plus reference TRBV5-6 and TRBJ2-7, the full variable domain is DAGVTQSPTHLIKTRGQQVTLRCSPKSGHDTVSWYQQALGQGPQFIFQYYEEEERQRGNFPDRFSGHQFPNYSSELNVNALLLGDSALYLCASSLGAGGSYEQYFGPGTRLTVT.

This clonotype has a handful of counts. The chain is built from TRBV20-1 and TRBJ1-3; D remains ambiguous. Germline CDR1 reads DFQATT; CDR2 reads SNEGSKA (reference sequence). This CDR3 spans 15 amino acids. The V gene lost 0 bases and the J gene lost 0 bases, with 9 bases spanning the gap. Here the CDR3 reads CSARDRAASGNTIYF. The CDR3 region has the DNA TGCAGTGCTAGAGATCGGGCAGCCTCTGGAAACACCATATATTTT.

This clonotype was counted at least ten times. The chain uses TRBV15 and TRBJ2-3; possibly TRBD1 or TRBD2 for D (5 bases each). Per the germline V gene, CDR1 is LNHNV and CDR2 is YYDKDF (reference sequence). CDR3 length: 13 residues. V lost 2 bases, J lost 4 bases, and 7 bases lay in between. The CDR3 sequence is CATSRQGADTQYF. The CDR3 DNA reads as TGTGCCACCAGCAGACAGGGAGCAGATACGCAGTATTTT.

V usage is TRBV6-5 and J usage is TRBJ2-3; D is perhaps TRBD2 (5 bases). V dropped 10 bases and J dropped 3 bases, with 11 bases sitting between them. Germline lookup yields CDR1 MNHEY and CDR2 SVGAGI. The CDR3 length is 12 residues. CDR3 residues: CATASQTDTQYF. The CDR3 DNA reads TGTGCCACCGCTAGCCAAACAGATACGCAGTATTTT.

This clonotype was seen only a few times. The genes are TRBV12-3 or TRBV12-4 and TRBJ2-7; D not resolved. The ends were cut back, 5 bases at V and 2 bases at J, with 4 bases in the middle. CDR3 length: 11 amino acids. CDR3 residues: CASSKTYEQYF. The CDR3, as DNA: TGTGCCAGCAGTAAAACCTACGAGCAGTACTTC.

The V and J genes are TRBV5-8 and TRBJ2-5; 11 bases fit TRBD2. Germline V gene data show CDR1 as SGHTS and CDR2 as YDEGEE. J gave up 1 base and V 2 bases, and 1 base lay outside the gene matches. The CDR3 is made up of 15 amino acids. The CDR3 DNA reads as TGTGCCAGCAGCTTTAGCGGGGGGGGCCAAGAGACCCAGTACTTC. This gives the protein CASSFSGGGQETQYF.

At least ten counts were recorded for this clonotype. The chain is built from TRBV20-1 and TRBJ2-3, with D uncertain. There are 11 residues in the CDR3. CDR1 is DFQATT and CDR2 is SNEGSKA in the germline V gene (reference sequence). Trimming removed 1 base at V and 4 bases at J, with 3 bases between. The CDR3 sequence: CSARAADTQYF. The CDR3 nucleotides are TGCAGTGCTAGAGCAGCAGATACGCAGTATTTT.

This clonotype has just one count. This rearrangement joins TRBV20-1 to TRBJ1-1, with 8 bases lining up with TRBD1. The ends lost 5 bases at V and 0 bases at J; junction bases unmatched: 23. Germline V gene sequence: CDR1 DFQATT, CDR2 SNEGSKA (reference sequence). CDR3 length equals 20 residues. The CDR3, as DNA: TGCAGTGCTGGGGTGGAGGGTAACTGGGGACAGGAACCGATGAACACTGAAGCTTTCTTT. Translating gives CSAGVEGNWGQEPMNTEAFF.

The chain joins TRBV5-5 to TRBJ2-5, with D possibly matching TRBD1 (6 bases). Germline V gene data show CDR1 as SGHKS and CDR2 as YYEKEE (reference sequence). Trimming shortened V by 4 bases and J by 2 bases, and 18 bases separated the two germline ends. This CDR3 contains 16 residues. The CDR3 DNA reads TGTGCCAGCAGCAGATCGACAGGATTCCCTCAAGAGACCCAGTACTTC. Its translation is CASSRSTGFPQETQYF.

The table lists this clonotype with a few counts. The chain uses TRBV20-1 and TRBJ2-5; 12 positions match TRBD2. This CDR3 contains 14 residues. With 5 bases clipped from V and 3 bases from J, the junction kept 4 bases outside the gene matches. Germline CDR1 DFQATT, CDR2 SNEGSKA (reference sequence). The CDR3 loop is CSAPLAGGKETQYF. CDR3 bases: TGCAGTGCTCCTCTAGCGGGGGGGAAAGAGACCCAGTACTTC.

This clonotype appeared a few times. J is TRBJ2-3 and V is TRBV4-1, with 9 bases matching TRBD1. V shed 3 bases, J shed 4 bases, and the junction held 8 bases outside the gene matches. The CDR3 has 16 amino acids. Germline loops: CDR1 MGHRA, CDR2 YSYEKL. The CDR3 is CASSQEGDRAPDTQYF. The CDR3 DNA reads as TGCGCCAGCAGCCAGGAAGGGGACAGGGCTCCAGATACGCAGTATTTT.

The rearrangement joins TRBV20-1 to TRBJ2-2, with 12 bases that match TRBD1. V lost 6 bases, J lost 6 bases, and 5 bases stayed unmatched. Germline-derived CDR1 and CDR2 are DFQATT and SNEGSKA (reference sequence). The CDR3 contains 14 residues. CDR3 sequence reads: CSAGDRGLSGELFF. The DNA for the CDR3 is TGCAGTGCAGGGGACAGGGGGCTCTCCGGGGAGCTGTTTTTT.

This sequence joins TRBV12-3 or TRBV12-4 and TRBJ2-5; D gene unclear. The CDR3 runs 12 residues. V shed 1 base and J shed 7 bases, with 7 bases lying between them. Here the CDR3 reads CASSLGGRTQYF. CDR3 nucleotide sequence: TGTGCCAGCAGTTTAGGCGGCAGGACCCAGTACTTC.

There are a few counts of this clonotype. This chain connects TRBV9 to TRBJ2-2; the D is unclear. The germline V and J ends were trimmed by 2 bases and 8 bases, with 7 bases remaining between them. The CDR3 length is 12 residues. Germline CDR1 is SGDLS and CDR2 is YYNGEE. The CDR3, as DNA: TGTGCCAGCAGCGTGTTTCATGGGGAGCTGTTTTTT. It translates to CASSVFHGELFF. Drawing the rest from reference TRBV9 and TRBJ2-2, the complete variable domain is DSGVTQTPKHLITATGQRVTLRCSPRSGDLSVYWYQQSLDQGLQFLIQYYNGEERAKGNILERFSAQQFPDLHSELNLSSLELGDSALYFCASSVFHGELFFGEGSRLTVL.

This clonotype was picked up a small number of times. At one boundary the junction diverges from the germline segment, which might be a read error. This chain links TRBV10-3 with TRBJ1-3; D gene uncertain. Germline values: CDR1 ENHRY, CDR2 SYGVKD. The CDR3 has 15 residues. The CDR3 is CAISEPAPFGDTIYF. CDR3 DNA: TGTGCCATCAGTGAGCCGGCGCCTTTTGGAGACACCATATATTTT.

The chain joins TRBV28 to TRBJ1-6; 8 bases align to TRBD1. Germline assignment: CDR1 MDHEN and CDR2 SYDVKM. CDR3 size: 15 residues. Trimming at V came to 2 bases and at J to 9 bases, leaving 6 bases not matched to a gene. CDR3 bases: TGTGCCAGCAGTTTAAGGCAGGGGGCGCCTTCACCCCTCCACTTT. Protein: CASSLRQGAPSPLHF. The variable domain in full, with the rest retrieved from reference TRBV28 and TRBJ1-6, is DVKVTQSSRYLVKRTGEKVFLECVQDMDHENMFWYRQDPGLGLRLIYFSYDVKMKEKGDIPEGYSVSREKKERFSLILESASTNQTSMYLCASSLRQGAPSPLHFGNGTRLTVT.

CDR3 DNA: TGTGCCAACCGGGACGGCTCTGGAAACACCATATATTTT. Translated: CANRDGSGNTIYF. This sequence joins TRBV12-3 or TRBV12-4 and TRBJ1-3; D might be TRBD1 (5 bases). V dropped 10 bases and J dropped 0 bases, with 10 bases sitting between them. CDR3 length: 13 amino acids.

This chain uses TRBV19 with TRBJ1-5; 8 positions agree with TRBD1. Germline V gives CDR1 LNHDA, CDR2 SQIVND (reference sequence). The CDR3 extends over 15 amino acids. Trimming took 5 bases from V and 3 from J; bases not matched to a gene: 6. The CDR3 reads CASSLSQGANQPQHF. The CDR3 DNA is TGTGCCAGTAGTCTGTCCCAGGGGGCCAATCAGCCCCAGCATTTT.

The V call is TRBV12-3 or TRBV12-4, the J call TRBJ1-5; maybe TRBD1 (5 bases). Trimming shortened V by 8 bases and J by 5 bases, and 16 bases separated the two germline ends. The CDR3 is 14 residues long. The CDR3 DNA sequence: TGTGCCAGCGGTGAGGGGAGGGTCGATCAGCCCCAGCATTTT. Protein product: CASGEGRVDQPQHF.

The chain is built from TRBV7-8 and TRBJ2-7; 9 bases are shared with TRBD2. Germline V gene lookup returns CDR1 SGHVS and CDR2 FQNEAQ. The CDR3 is 16 residues long. V lost 5 bases and J lost 6; bases outside the gene matches: 14. DNA of the CDR3: TGTGCCAGCAGCCCGAAGAGAGCCGGGACTAGCCGCGAGCAGTACTTC. Its translation is CASSPKRAGTSREQYF.

V is TRBV20-1 and J is TRBJ2-7; 7 bases match TRBD1. CDR3 size: 14 residues. Germline V gene data show CDR1 as DFQATT and CDR2 as SNEGSKA (reference sequence). Unmatched junction bases numbered 9, after V lost 0 bases and J lost 7 bases. Here the CDR3 reads CSARDGRGTFEQYF. The CDR3 DNA reads as TGCAGTGCTAGAGATGGCAGGGGGACCTTTGAGCAGTACTTC.

The chain uses TRBV12-3 or TRBV12-4 and TRBJ1-1; D is ambiguous. The ends were cut back, 7 bases at V and 0 bases at J, with 12 bases in the middle. The CDR3 contains 14 residues. The CDR3 sequence: CASTHGLLNTEAFF. The CDR3 region has the DNA TGTGCCAGCACCCATGGACTGTTGAACACTGAAGCTTTCTTT.

This clonotype showed up just a few times. The chain combines TRBV20-1 with TRBJ2-3; 7 nucleotides align to TRBD2. The CDR3 spans 12 residues. The germline V gene has CDR1 DFQATT and CDR2 SNEGSKA (reference sequence). CDR3 bases: TGCAGCACTACTAGCGGCACAGATACGCAGTATTTT. It specifies CSTTSGTDTQYF.